These 15 T cell receptor beta chains came from one sample sequenced in a study of beta chain features in type 1 diabetes (dated by TCRdb to 2017 to 2018). The library relied on the immunoSEQ multiplex PCR assay. The entire amount of isolated RNA was reverse transcribed using the High Capacity cDNA Reverse Transcription Kit, so the sequenced TCRB transcripts were expressed ones. TCRdb mirrors the immuneACCESS table, restricted to in-frame sequences. Some clones are absent from its copies; in checked studies, under half trace to an unresolved V gene, and the reason for the others is unknown. Present in this sample are 130,000 to 150,000 clones, about 50% of which were seen just once. Around 0.43% of the sample comes from the top ten. Sequences were obtained from Tregs from blood. The cell subset or site label, read with the paper, signifies: regulatory CD4+ T cells. These TCRs come from a man between 18 and 29 years old in good health.

This rearrangement joins TRBV27 to TRBJ2-3; 7 bases match TRBD1. Germline V gene data show CDR1 as MNHEY and CDR2 as SMNVEV (reference sequence). Trimming at V came to 6 bases and at J to 6 bases, leaving 9 bases not matched to a gene. The length of the CDR3 is 14 residues. CDR3 sequence reads: CASRKGATGDTQYF. As DNA, the CDR3 is TGTGCCAGCAGAAAGGGGGCTACGGGGGATACGCAGTATTTT.

This clone was seen only a few times. The chain carries TRBV29-1 and TRBJ1-2; no definite D call. V shed 7 bases and J shed 0 bases, with 6 bases lying between them. CDR3 size: 11 residues. Germline CDR1 reads SQVTM; CDR2 reads ANQGSEA. This CDR3 reads CSGASNYGYTF. CDR3 sequence (DNA): TGCAGCGGGGCATCTAACTATGGCTACACCTTC.

This clone has only a few counts. The chain uses TRBV7-2 and TRBJ1-4, with D possibly being TRBD1 (6 bases). The CDR3 runs to 14 residues. CDR1 is SGHTA, CDR2 FQGNSA, per germline. Trimming took off 6 bases at V and 1 base at J, with 9 bases between the two ends. The CDR3 nucleotides are TGTGCCAGCAGGAAACAGGGAACTAATGAAAAACTGTTTTTT. It yields the protein CASRKQGTNEKLFF.

V usage is TRBV28 and J usage is TRBJ1-6; TRBD1 is a possible D gene (6 bases). The CDR3 extends over 16 amino acids. CDR1 and CDR2 (germline): MDHEN, SYDVKM. V was trimmed by 5 bases and J by 9 bases, leaving 20 bases between them. As DNA, the CDR3 is TGTGCCAGCAGTCCACAGGGTTGGAACGTTTTTTCACCCCTCCACTTT. It specifies CASSPQGWNVFSPLHF.

This clone was seen only a few times. The rearrangement joins TRBV7-2 to TRBJ2-1; TRBD2 matches at 9 bases. Germline assignment: CDR1 SGHTA and CDR2 FQGNSA. V shed 2 bases and J 0 bases; nucleotides not matched to a gene: 8. The CDR3 sequence is 18 residues long. CDR3 nucleotides: TGTGCCAGCAGCTTATATGCTAGCGGGGCATTCTCCTACAATGAGCAGTTCTTC. It encodes CASSLYASGAFSYNEQFF.

Only a few counts were recorded for this clone. The rearrangement links TRBV7-2 to TRBJ1-1, with 7 bases aligning to TRBD1. The CDR3 extends over 15 amino acids. The germline CDR1 and CDR2 sequences are SGHTA and FQGNSA. V shed 5 bases, J shed 1 base, and the junction held 7 bases outside the gene matches. The chain's CDR3 is CASSPWGTANTEAFF. CDR3 bases: TGTGCCAGCAGCCCATGGGGGACAGCGAACACTGAAGCTTTCTTT.

This chain joins TRBV2 and TRBJ1-5; D may be TRBD1 (5 bases). Trimming pared 8 bases from V and 4 bases from J, leaving 9 bases between. Germline CDR1 SNHLY, CDR2 FYNNEI. This CDR3 region has 12 residues. The CDR3 DNA is TGTGCCAGCCAAGACAGTAATCAGCCCCAGCATTTT. Protein sequence: CASQDSNQPQHF. Drawing the rest from reference TRBV2 and TRBJ1-5, the complete variable domain is EPEVTQTPSHQVTQMGQEVILRCVPISNHLYFYWYRQILGQKVEFLVSFYNNEISEKSEIFDDQFSVERPDGSNFTLKIRSTKLEDSAMYFCASQDSNQPQHFGDGTRLSIL.

J is TRBJ2-2 and V is TRBV6-5; 7 nucleotides align to TRBD2. CDR3 length: 15 residues. V shed 7 bases, J shed 2 bases, and the junction held 7 bases outside the gene matches. Looked up from germline, CDR1 is MNHEY and CDR2 is SVGAGI. The CDR3 protein is CASTRDYLNTGELFF. DNA of the CDR3: TGTGCCAGCACTAGGGACTACCTTAACACCGGGGAGCTGTTTTTT.

This clone was seen a handful of times. The chain joins TRBV28 to TRBJ2-3; D is undetermined. Germline V lookup: CDR1 MDHEN, CDR2 SYDVKM. The CDR3 runs 13 residues. Trimming shortened V by 4 bases and J by 2 bases, and 7 bases separated the two germline ends. The CDR3 sequence: CASSSRNTDTQYF. The CDR3 bases are TGTGCCAGCAGTTCCAGAAACACAGATACGCAGTATTTT. Filled out from reference TRBV28 and TRBJ2-3, the complete variable domain reads DVKVTQSSRYLVKRTGEKVFLECVQDMDHENMFWYRQDPGLGLRLIYFSYDVKMKEKGDIPEGYSVSREKKERFSLILESASTNQTSMYLCASSSRNTDTQYFGPGTRLTVL.

The chain couples TRBV30 to TRBJ2-7, with 9 bases lining up with TRBD1. This CDR3 spans 14 amino acids. Germline V CDR1 and CDR2: GTSNPN, SVGIG (reference sequence). The ends lost 2 bases at V and 0 bases at J; junction bases unmatched: 2. CDR3 loop: CAWSLDRGSYEQYF. The CDR3 nucleotides are TGTGCCTGGAGTTTGGACAGGGGCTCCTACGAGCAGTACTTC.

V and J are TRBV5-1 and TRBJ2-1; weak D call: TRBD1 (5 bases). V lost 2 bases and J 3 bases, leaving 9 bases between the germline ends. This CDR3 region has 14 residues. Germline assignment: CDR1 SGHRS and CDR2 YFSETQ. CDR3 residues: CASSLYDSYNEQFF. CDR3 sequence (DNA): TGCGCCAGCAGCTTATACGACAGCTACAATGAGCAGTTCTTC.

The chain links TRBV11-2 to TRBJ2-3; D gene unclear. Trimming stripped 1 base from V and 6 bases from J, with 8 bases between. Germline V lookup: CDR1 SGHAT, CDR2 FQNNGV. The CDR3 is 13 amino acids. CDR3 residues: CASSLGPGDTQYF. The CDR3 bases are TGTGCCAGCAGCTTAGGGCCCGGGGATACGCAGTATTTT.

The chain recombines TRBV5-4 with TRBJ2-3; 8 bases are shared with TRBD1. V lost 7 bases, J lost 6 bases, and 7 bases stayed unmatched. The CDR3 sequence is 13 residues long. Germline-derived CDR1 and CDR2 are SGHNT and YYREEE (reference sequence). CDR3 region: CASGRQGSDTQYF. CDR3 nucleotide sequence: TGTGCCAGCGGACGACAGGGGTCCGATACGCAGTATTTT. Full variable domain (missing parts from reference TRBV5-4 and TRBJ2-3): ETGVTQSPTHLIKTRGQQVTLRCSSQSGHNTVSWYQQALGQGPQFIFQYYREEENGRGNFPPRFSGLQFPNYSSELNVNALELDDSALYLCASGRQGSDTQYFGPGTRLTVL.

For the CDR3, the DNA is TGTGCCAGCAGTTCTAAGCCGGGGGGCAGGAATTCCTACGAGCAGTACTTC. Protein product: CASSSKPGGRNSYEQYF. This rearrangement joins TRBV27 to TRBJ2-5; maybe TRBD2 (7 bases). The J call is uncertain, as TRBJ2-7 better fits the DNA end. The germline V gene encodes CDR1 MNHEY and CDR2 SMNVEV (reference sequence). This CDR3 comprises 17 residues.

Comments on this clone: The sample holds other DNA sequences that translate to the same CDR3. In DNA form, the CDR3 reads TGTGCCAGCATCCGCGGGCCCCAGGGGTTTGGGGCCAACGTCCTGACTTTC. Translation gives CASIRGPQGFGANVLTF. The J gene is TRBJ2-6, the V gene TRBV5-4; possible D gene TRBD1, 6 bases. Germline CDR1 is SGHNT and CDR2 is YYREEE (reference sequence). Trimming stripped 6 bases from V and 3 bases from J, with 19 bases between. CDR3 length equals 17 residues.